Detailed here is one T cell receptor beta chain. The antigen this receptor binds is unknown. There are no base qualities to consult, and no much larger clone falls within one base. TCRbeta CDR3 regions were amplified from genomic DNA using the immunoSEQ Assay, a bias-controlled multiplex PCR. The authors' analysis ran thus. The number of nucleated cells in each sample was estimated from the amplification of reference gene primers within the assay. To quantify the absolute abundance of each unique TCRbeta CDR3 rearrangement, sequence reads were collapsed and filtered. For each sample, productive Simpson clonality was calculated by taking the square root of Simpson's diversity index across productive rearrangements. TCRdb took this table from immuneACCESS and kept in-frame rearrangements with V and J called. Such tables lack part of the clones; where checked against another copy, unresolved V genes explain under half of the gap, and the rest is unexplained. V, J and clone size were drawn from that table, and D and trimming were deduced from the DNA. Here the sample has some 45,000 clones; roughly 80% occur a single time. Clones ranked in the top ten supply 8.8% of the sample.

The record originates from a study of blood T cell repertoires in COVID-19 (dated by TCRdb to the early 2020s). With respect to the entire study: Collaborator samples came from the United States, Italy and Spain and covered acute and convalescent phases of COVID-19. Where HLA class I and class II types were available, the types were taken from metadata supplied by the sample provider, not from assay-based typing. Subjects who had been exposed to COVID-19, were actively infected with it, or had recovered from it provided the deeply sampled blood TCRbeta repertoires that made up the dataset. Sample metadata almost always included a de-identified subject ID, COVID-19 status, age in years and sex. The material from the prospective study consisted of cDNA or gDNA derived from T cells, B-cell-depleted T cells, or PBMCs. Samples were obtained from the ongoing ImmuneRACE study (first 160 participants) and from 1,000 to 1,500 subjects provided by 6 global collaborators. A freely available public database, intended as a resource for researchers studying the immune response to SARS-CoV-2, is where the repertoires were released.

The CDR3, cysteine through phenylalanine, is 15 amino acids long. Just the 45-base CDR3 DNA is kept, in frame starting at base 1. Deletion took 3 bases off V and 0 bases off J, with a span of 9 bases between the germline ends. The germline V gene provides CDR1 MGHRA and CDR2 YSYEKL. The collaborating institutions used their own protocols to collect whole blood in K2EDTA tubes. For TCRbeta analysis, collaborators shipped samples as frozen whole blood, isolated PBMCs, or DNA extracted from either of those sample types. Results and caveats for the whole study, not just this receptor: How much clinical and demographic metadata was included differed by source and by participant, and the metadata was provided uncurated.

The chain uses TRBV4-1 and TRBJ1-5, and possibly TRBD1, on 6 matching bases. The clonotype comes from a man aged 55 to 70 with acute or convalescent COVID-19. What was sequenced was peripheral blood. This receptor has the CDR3 CASSQNRDSNQPQHF. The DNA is TGCGCCAGCAGCCAGAACAGGGATAGCAATCAGCCCCAGCATTTT.